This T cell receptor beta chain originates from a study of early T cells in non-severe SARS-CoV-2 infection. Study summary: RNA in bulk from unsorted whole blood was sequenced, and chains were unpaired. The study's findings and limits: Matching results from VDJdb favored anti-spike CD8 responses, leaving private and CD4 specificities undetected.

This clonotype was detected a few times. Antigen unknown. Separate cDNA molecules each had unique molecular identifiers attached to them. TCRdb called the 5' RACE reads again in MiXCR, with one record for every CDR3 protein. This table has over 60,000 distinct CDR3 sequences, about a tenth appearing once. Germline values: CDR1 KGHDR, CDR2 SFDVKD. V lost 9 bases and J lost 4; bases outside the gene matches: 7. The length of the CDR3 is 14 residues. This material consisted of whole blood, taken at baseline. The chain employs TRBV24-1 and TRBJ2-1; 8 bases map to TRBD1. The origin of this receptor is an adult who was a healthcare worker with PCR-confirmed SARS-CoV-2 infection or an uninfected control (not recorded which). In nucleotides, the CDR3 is TGTGCCACCCGTGGGACAGGAGGATACAATGAGCAGTTCTTC. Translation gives CATRGTGGYNEQFF.